This T cell receptor beta chain was documented in a study of cytomegalovirus exposure and HLA in healthy donors. Study-level results: Indistinguishable V segments such as TRBV6-2 and TRBV6-3 were excluded.

In the case of this clone: What it recognizes is unknown.

The study ran its PCR with 60 Vbeta and 13 Jbeta primers. Assay used: immunoSEQ multiplex PCR; TCRdb lists only in-frame clones, some missing. The data contain 140,000 to 150,000 clones, roughly three quarters of them singletons. The CDR3 is 14 amino acids. Per the germline V gene, CDR1 is SGHRS and CDR2 is YFSETQ. The V end was cut by 0 bases, the J end by 5 bases, with 11 bases between. Sequencing was carried out using PBMCs. The chain couples TRBV5-1 to TRBJ2-5, with a tentative D call TRBD1 (6 bases). The sequence was collected from a female donor in good health and CMV-seronegative. CDR3 DNA sequence: TGCGCCAGCAGCTTGGAGGGGGTAGGGGAGACCCAGTACTTC. The encoded protein is CASSLEGVGETQYF.